This is a list of T cell receptor beta chains from one sample in a study of Graves' ophthalmopathy and Graves' hyperthyroidism. TCRdb re-analysed the multiplex PCR reads in MiXCR, keeping a single row per CDR3 protein. The sample lists under 800,000 distinct CDR3 sequences, about 24% occurring once. Sequenced input: peripheral blood. These receptors were taken from a woman younger than 35 with stable Graves' hyperthyroidism. Some clones in this sample may be carry-over from other donors' samples. CDR3s include the opening cysteine and the closing phenylalanine or tryptophan. D genes are given only for firm matches. Some rows mark clone size as missing; the rest say once, few, many or name a class of expanded clone.

J,V,size,D,DNA,CDR3
TRBJ1-5,TRBV20-1,NA,NA,TGCAGTGCTAGACAGGTGAAGGATCAGCCCCAGCATTTT,CSARQVKDQPQHF
TRBJ2-5,TRBV7-6,many,NA,TGTGCCAGCAGCCGGATAACGGGGGTCTGGGAGACCCAGTACTTC,CASSRITGVWETQYF
TRBJ2-2,TRBV11-2,few,TRBD1,TGTGCCAGCAGCTTATTTCCAGGGGGCAACACCGGGGAGCTGTTTTTT,CASSLFPGGNTGELFF
TRBJ2-5,TRBV14,many,TRBD2,TGTGCCAGCAGCGTTAGCGGGAGGGCAGGAGAGACCCAGTACTTC,CASSVSGRAGETQYF
TRBJ2-7,TRBV2,many,TRBD2,TGTGCCAGCAGTGATCTCTCGCGGGGGGCCTACGAGCAGTACTTC,CASSDLSRGAYEQYF
TRBJ2-2,TRBV27,many,TRBD2,TGTGCCAGCAGCCAAAGACTAGCGGGCCCCGGGGAGCTGTTTTTT,CASSQRLAGPGELFF
TRBJ1-2,TRBV7-2,many,TRBD1,TGTGCCAGCAGCCCGATTAAACAGGGGAACTATGGCTACACCTTC,CASSPIKQGNYGYTF
TRBJ2-7,TRBV10-3,few,TRBD1,TGTGCCATCGGTTCGACAGGGTCCTACGAGCAGTACTTC,CAIGSTGSYEQYF
TRBJ1-3,TRBV15,many,NA,TGTGCCACCAGCAGAGATCATCCGGGCAACACCATATATTTT,CATSRDHPGNTIYF
TRBJ2-7,TRBV3-1,few,NA,TGTGCCAGCAGCCAAGAAGACAGAGAACCCTACGAGCAGTACTTC,CASSQEDREPYEQYF
TRBJ2-7,TRBV5-1,once,TRBD1,TGCGCCAGCAGCTATGGACAGGGCCCCAACGAGCAGTACTTC,CASSYGQGPNEQYF
TRBJ2-7,TRBV20-1,many,TRBD2,TGCAGTGCTAGACAACCGGGACTAGGCTCCTACGAGCAGTACTTC,CSARQPGLGSYEQYF
TRBJ1-1,TRBV5-1,many,NA,TGCGCCAGCAGCTTGGGGGGCACCGACACTGAAGCTTTCTTT,CASSLGGTDTEAFF
TRBJ1-5,TRBV15,NA,NA,TGTGCCACCAGCTCCCGTCGGACGGGCAATCAGCCCCAGCATTTT,CATSSRRTGNQPQHF
TRBJ2-2,TRBV7-3,many,TRBD1,TGTGTCAGCAGCTTAGGGACAGTAAACACCGGGGAGCTGTTTTTT,CVSSLGTVNTGELFF
TRBJ1-2,TRBV12-3/TRBV12-4,NA,NA,TGTGCCAGCAGTCCGGCGCGCAGAACCAACTATGGCTACACCTTC,CASSPARRTNYGYTF
TRBJ1-2,TRBV19,many,NA,TGTGCCAGTAGTCGCCGGGACGGTAACTATGGCTACACCTTC,CASSRRDGNYGYTF
TRBJ2-7,TRBV20-1,NA,NA,TGCAGTGCTAGCGCTAGCGAGGTTCAGCAGTACTTC,CSASASEVQQYF
TRBJ2-7,TRBV5-1,many,TRBD2,TGCGCCAGCAGCGCCGGGACTAGCGTCGGGTACGAGCAGTACTTC,CASSAGTSVGYEQYF
TRBJ2-7,TRBV5-1,NA,NA,TGCGCCAGCAGCTTAGGTTTGCCAGGCTACTCCTCCTACGAGCAGTACTTC,CASSLGLPGYSSYEQYF
TRBJ2-5,TRBV6-2/TRBV6-3,NA,NA,TGTGCCAGCAGAGACCCGGGACGGCCTAAAGAGACCCAGTACTTC,CASRDPGRPKETQYF
TRBJ2-2,TRBV19,NA,NA,TGTGCCAGTAGTCCCCAGAGCGGGACCGGGGAGCTGTTTTTT,CASSPQSGTGELFF
TRBJ2-5,TRBV18,many,NA,TGTGCCAGCTCAGAGAGGAGTGCAGAGACCCAGTACTTC,CASSERSAETQYF
TRBJ2-5,TRBV15,few,NA,TGTGCCACCAGCAGAGCTCGGGCAGCCCGAGCCCAGTACTTC,CATSRARAARAQYF
TRBJ1-6,TRBV30,NA,NA,TGTGCCTGGGACGACAGGTACAGAAATTCACCCCTCCACTTT,CAWDDRYRNSPLHF
TRBJ1-1,TRBV6-1,many,NA,TGTGCCAGCAGTGAACGCATCGGAGGTGAAGCTTTCTTT,CASSERIGGEAFF
TRBJ2-2,TRBV12-3/TRBV12-4,few,NA,TGTGCCAGCATGGAGGCTGTATTCGGGGAGCTGTTTTTT,CASMEAVFGELFF
TRBJ1-2,TRBV28,many,NA,TGTGCCAGCAGTTCCCACACTTCCTCGGGCTATGGCTACACCTTC,CASSSHTSSGYGYTF
TRBJ1-6,TRBV9,many,TRBD1,TGTGCCAGCAGCGTATCCGGGACAGCAAATTCACCCCTCCACTTT,CASSVSGTANSPLHF
TRBJ1-5,TRBV20-1,many,NA,TGCAGTGCTTCCCGGGACATAAGCAATCAGCCCCAGCATTTT,CSASRDISNQPQHF
TRBJ1-1,TRBV5-1,many,NA,TGCGCCAGCAGCTTAATCCCAGCCATGAACACTGAAGCTTTCTTT,CASSLIPAMNTEAFF
TRBJ2-7,TRBV28,many,NA,TGTGCCAGCTCACGCACGTACGTGAAGGACGAGCAGTACTTC,CASSRTYVKDEQYF
TRBJ1-2,TRBV20-1,once,NA,TGCAGTGCTAGAGACCCCAGCAGCTATGGCTACACCTTC,CSARDPSSYGYTF
TRBJ2-7,TRBV6-1,many,NA,TGTGCCAGCAGTGAATATAGGACGGGAACCTACGAGCAGTACTTC,CASSEYRTGTYEQYF
TRBJ1-2,TRBV6-2/TRBV6-3,few,NA,TGTGCCAGCAGGATGATTAACTATGGCTACACCTTC,CASRMINYGYTF
TRBJ2-5,TRBV7-2,NA,TRBD2,TGTGCCAGCAACCAACCTAGCGGGAGGGATGAGACCCAGTACTTC,CASNQPSGRDETQYF
TRBJ2-5,TRBV28,many,NA,TGTGCCAGCAGTCCCTCTAGAAACCAAGAGACCCAGTACTTC,CASSPSRNQETQYF
TRBJ2-7,TRBV29-1,many,TRBD2,TGCAGCGTAGAACATTCTAGCGGGGGGGCCTACGAGCAGTACTTC,CSVEHSSGGAYEQYF
TRBJ2-7,TRBV28,few,TRBD1,TGTGCCAGCAGACCTGGGACAGCGAGGGGCGAGCAGTACTTC,CASRPGTARGEQYF
TRBJ2-7,TRBV6-1,many,NA,TGTGCCAGCAGTGATGGACAGCCCTACGAGCAGTACTTC,CASSDGQPYEQYF
TRBJ2-5,TRBV20-1,many,TRBD2,TGCAGTGCCCCCGGGGGGGACACTAAAGAGACCCAGTACTTC,CSAPGGDTKETQYF
TRBJ1-1,TRBV12-3/TRBV12-4,few,NA,TGTGCCAGCAGCCTCCGGCGGATTGAAGCTTTCTTT,CASSLRRIEAFF
TRBJ2-2,TRBV6-5,NA,TRBD2,TGTGCCAGCAGTTACCCGGGACTAGAGGTCACCGGGGAGCTGTTTTTT,CASSYPGLEVTGELFF
TRBJ1-5,TRBV12-3/TRBV12-4,many,NA,TGTGCCAGCAGTTTATGGGGGGAGGGTAGCAGCAATCAGCCCCAGCATTTT,CASSLWGEGSSNQPQHF
TRBJ2-7,TRBV9,many,NA,TGTGCCAGCAGCGCCCGACAGGCCCACGAGCAGTACTTC,CASSARQAHEQYF
TRBJ1-6,TRBV2,NA,NA,TGTGCCAGCAGTGGGTCGCAGGCCACTAATTCACCCCTCCACTTT,CASSGSQATNSPLHF
TRBJ1-1,TRBV7-6,NA,NA,TGTGCCAGCAGCCCGAATCAGAACACTGAAGCTTTCTTT,CASSPNQNTEAFF
TRBJ2-7,TRBV11-2,many,TRBD2,TGTGCCAGCAGCTGGGGGGTAGCGGGGATTACCTACGAGCAGTACTTC,CASSWGVAGITYEQYF
TRBJ2-7,TRBV7-6,many,TRBD2,TGTGCCAGCAGCCAAAGACTAGCGGGGGGCGGCGAGCAGTACTTC,CASSQRLAGGGEQYF
TRBJ1-1,TRBV27,many,NA,TGTGCCAGCAGTTTAAGTCTCAACAGGAGGGGTGGGACTGAAGCTTTCTTT,CASSLSLNRRGGTEAFF
TRBJ1-6,TRBV20-1,once,NA,TGCAGTGCTAGTACCGAACCCCTCCACTTT,CSASTEPLHF